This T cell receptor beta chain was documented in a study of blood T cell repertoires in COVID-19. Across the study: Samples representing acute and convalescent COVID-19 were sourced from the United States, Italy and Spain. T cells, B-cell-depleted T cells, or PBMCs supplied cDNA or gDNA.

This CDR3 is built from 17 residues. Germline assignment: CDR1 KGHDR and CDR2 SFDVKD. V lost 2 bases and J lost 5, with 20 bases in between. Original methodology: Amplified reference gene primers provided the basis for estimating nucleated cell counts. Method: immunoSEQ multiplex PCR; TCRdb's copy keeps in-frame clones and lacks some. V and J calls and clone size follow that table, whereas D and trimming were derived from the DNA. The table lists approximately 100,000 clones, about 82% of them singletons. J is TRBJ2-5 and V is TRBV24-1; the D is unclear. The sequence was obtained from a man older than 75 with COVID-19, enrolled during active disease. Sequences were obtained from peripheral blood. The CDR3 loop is CATSDSSPVSGVETQYF. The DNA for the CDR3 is TGTGCCACCAGTGATTCGTCACCGGTCTCGGGTGTGGAGACCCAGTACTTC.